These 21 T cell receptor beta chains were all obtained from the same sample, sequenced in a study of T cell clonality in common variable immunodeficiency. The protocol was immunoSEQ multiplex PCR, while the TCRdb copy is restricted to in-frame clones and leaves out a portion. This sample has tens of thousands of clones, each found more than once. The material sequenced was peripheral blood mononuclear cells. The receptors originated from a person between 18 and 75 years old in good health.

There are many counts of this clone. The read falls 3 residues short of the CDR3 end, and the missing part is taken from the germline J gene. This chain uses TRBV5-1 with TRBJ1-1; 11 nucleotides agree with TRBD1. Germline CDR1 is SGHRS and CDR2 is YFSETQ. The CDR3 contains 13 residues. V shed 8 bases and J 2 bases; nucleotides not matched to a gene: 2. The CDR3 loop is CASRTGGNTEAFF. Incomplete CDR3 DNA: TGCGCCAGTCGGACAGGGGGCAACACTGAA.

This clone was recorded at least ten times. The sequenced fragment ends 3 residues before the CDR3 boundary, so the rest is inferred from the germline J gene. The chain combines TRBV7-8 with TRBJ2-3; maybe TRBD2 (5 bases). Trimming cost V 3 bases and J 0 bases, with 10 bases left between them. CDR1 and CDR2 from the germline V gene are SGHVS and FQNEAQ. This CDR3 is 15 amino acids long. The CDR3 protein is CASSFIRGSTDTQYF. The sequenced CDR3 bases are TGTGCCAGCAGCTTTATACGGGGTAGCACAGATACG.

The sample holds many counts of this clone. The CDR3 end is not reached by the read, which stops 3 residues before it; the germline J gene fills it in. In the same sample, other DNA sequences code for this CDR3. The chain employs TRBV10-3 and TRBJ1-3, with TRBD1 matching over 7 bases. The CDR3 runs 16 residues. Trimming cost V 0 bases and J 4 bases; bases outside gene matches: 6. The germline V gene has CDR1 ENHRY and CDR2 SYGVKD. Partial CDR3 DNA: TGTGCCATCAGTGAGTCGACAGGGTTAGGCGGAAACACC. Translation gives CAISESTGLGGNT. The whole CDR3 sequence reads CAISESTGLGGNTIYF.

Note on this clone: A read error may explain this, as a much larger clone is one base away. The read gets to within 3 residues of the CDR3 end, and the germline J gene fills in the rest. The same CDR3 also results from other DNA sequences found in this sample. The chain has TRBV7-9 and TRBJ1-3, with D unclear. This CDR3 contains 15 residues. Germline CDR1 is SEHNR and CDR2 is FQNEAQ (reference sequence). CDR3 protein: CASSGPRGSGNTIYF. The DNA read from the CDR3 is TGTGCCAGCAGCGGCCCTCGGGGAAGTGGAAACACA.

This clone was seen at least ten times. CDR3 in amino acids: CASSGEGAATEAFF. Partial CDR3 DNA: TGCGCCAGCAGCGGGGAGGGGGCAGCCACTGAA. The chain combines TRBV5-1 with TRBJ1-1; 7 nucleotides agree with TRBD1. From the germline J gene comes the end of the CDR3, since the read stops 3 residues before it. Germline lookup yields CDR1 SGHRS and CDR2 YFSETQ. The CDR3 runs 14 residues. Losses at the gene ends were 4 bases for V and 4 bases for J; bases not matched to a gene: 7.

This clone was seen repeatedly, ten times or more. The covered CDR3 bases are TGTGCCAGCAGCCAAGGCGGCACTAGCGGGGGGAACTACGAG. Its translation: CASSQGGTSGGNYE. The CDR3 as a whole reads CASSQGGTSGGNYEQYF. V gene TRBV4-2 combines with J gene TRBJ2-7, with 12 bases that match TRBD2. The sequenced fragment ends 3 residues before the CDR3 boundary, so the rest is inferred from the germline J gene. The germline CDR1 and CDR2 sequences are LGHNA and YNFKEQ. V shed 1 base and J 3 bases; nucleotides not matched to a gene: 7. The CDR3 totals 17 residues.

This clone showed up many times. Germline is not matched at one junction end, which may reflect a read error. The read ends 3 residues shy of where the CDR3 ends; the end is completed using the germline J gene. V usage is TRBV4-2 and J usage is TRBJ2-3; 8 bases match TRBD1. Per germline, CDR1 LGHNA and CDR2 YNFKEQ. This CDR3 contains 15 residues. CDR3 residues: CASSQGTGSEDTQYF. The CDR3 DNA, read in part, is TGCGCCAGCAGCCAAGGGACAGGATCCGAAGATACG.

This clone was counted at least ten times. The read ends 3 residues shy of where the CDR3 ends; the end is completed using the germline J gene. This chain links TRBV5-8 with TRBJ2-6; D gene uncertain. The CDR3 sequence is 14 residues long. The V and J ends lost 1 base and 1 base respectively, with 3 bases between them. Germline loops: CDR1 SGHTS, CDR2 YDEGEE. Partial CDR3 DNA: TGTGCCAGCAGCTTGCGTTCTGGGGCCAACGTC. This codes for CASSLRSGANV. From start to end, the CDR3 is CASSLRSGANVLTF.

This clone was recorded at least ten times. The sequenced part of the CDR3 DNA is TGTGCCAGCAGTTACCCCGATCGG. This encodes CASSYPDR. The full CDR3 sequence reads CASSYPDRAFF. V and J are TRBV12-3 or TRBV12-4 and TRBJ1-1; no reliable D call. The observed sequence ends 3 residues before the CDR3 terminus, with the missing tail filled in from the germline J gene. The CDR3 has 11 residues.

This clone showed up just a few times. The read stops 3 residues short of the end of the CDR3; the missing end is completed from the germline J gene. The genes are TRBV5-1 and TRBJ1-1; D not certain. Trimming shortened V by 5 bases and J by 5 bases, and 7 bases separated the two germline ends. The germline CDR1 and CDR2 sequences are SGHRS and YFSETQ. The CDR3 loop spans 11 amino acids. The part of the CDR3 DNA that was read is TGCGCCAGCAGATTACAGACTGAA. Its translation is CASRLQTE. In full, the CDR3 is CASRLQTEAFF.

At least ten counts were recorded for this clone. Read data end 3 residues before the CDR3 end; the end is taken from the germline J gene. This chain connects TRBV29-1 to TRBJ2-3, with 7 nucleotides matching TRBD2. With 1 base clipped from V and 5 bases from J, the junction kept 3 bases outside the gene matches. This CDR3 contains 13 residues. The germline V gene has CDR1 SQVTM and CDR2 ANQGSEA. The CDR3 bases that were read are TGCAGCGTTGAAGCCTTAGCGGGAGATACG. Encoded protein: CSVEALAGDT. The full CDR3 protein is CSVEALAGDTQYF.

This clone was counted many times. The CDR3 end lies 3 residues beyond the end of the read and is filled in from the germline J gene. J is TRBJ1-2 and V is TRBV27, with 7 bases lining up with TRBD1. Germline V gene data show CDR1 as MNHEY and CDR2 as SMNVEV (reference sequence). The CDR3 sequence is 15 residues long. After removal of 0 bases from V and 4 bases from J, the junction contained 5 bases not matched to a gene. The sequenced CDR3 bases are TGTGCCAGCAGTTTATCGGGCAGGGGGGTCTATGGC. Protein: CASSLSGRGVYG. The whole CDR3 sequence is CASSLSGRGVYGYTF.

This clone was seen at least ten times. The read ends 3 residues shy of where the CDR3 ends; the end is completed using the germline J gene. V and J are TRBV9 and TRBJ2-5, with D perhaps TRBD2 (5 bases). CDR1 and CDR2 (germline): SGDLS, YYNGEE. The CDR3 has 11 residues. V was cut by 3 bases and J by 7 bases, with 7 bases left in between. CDR3 DNA, as far as it was read: TGTGCCAGCAGCGGGACTTCGACC. Residues: CASSGTST. The whole CDR3 sequence reads CASSGTSTQYF.

This clone was seen many times. The read comes to an end 3 residues before the CDR3 does, leaving the germline J gene to fill in the end. The chain joins TRBV11-2 to TRBJ2-7; tentative D call: TRBD1 (6 bases). The CDR3 is 15 amino acids. V was pared by 4 bases and J by 4 bases, with 17 bases between. CDR1 and CDR2 (germline): SGHAT, FQNNGV. The CDR3 DNA, read in part, is TGTGCCAGCAGCTCGCCCCTCAGGGGAATATACGAG. It codes for CASSSPLRGIYE. The full CDR3 protein is CASSSPLRGIYEQYF.

There are a few counts of this clone. The sequenced CDR3 bases are TGTGCCAGCAGAGAATTCGGACACTTGGGCACAGATACG. Translating gives CASREFGHLGTDT. The CDR3 in its entirety is CASREFGHLGTDTQYF. This rearrangement joins TRBV2 to TRBJ2-3; D might be TRBD1 (5 bases). The read falls 3 residues short of the CDR3 end, and the missing part is taken from the germline J gene. The CDR3 covers 16 residues. V shed 6 bases and J shed 1 base, with 17 bases lying between them. Germline loops: CDR1 SNHLY, CDR2 FYNNEI.

This clone was counted at least ten times. With the read ending 3 residues before the CDR3 end, the germline J gene is used to fill in that end. This rearrangement joins TRBV11-3 to TRBJ2-7; D possibly corresponds to TRBD1 (6 bases). V was trimmed by 2 bases and J by 5 bases, leaving 13 bases between them. The CDR3 length is 14 residues. CDR1 and CDR2 from the germline V gene are SGHNT and YENEEA. The CDR3 reads CASSLYRDANEQYF. The CDR3 DNA, read in part, is TGTGCCAGCAGCTTATACAGGGACGCCAACGAG.

The CDR3 is CASSSGTSGGATQYF. The sequenced part of the CDR3 DNA is TGTGCCAGCAGCTCGGGGACTAGCGGGGGGGCTACG. This chain links TRBV11-3 with TRBJ2-3, with TRBD2 matching 16 bases. The read ends 3 residues early relative to the CDR3; the germline J gene fills the gap. This CDR3 has 15 amino acids. Per germline, CDR1 SGHNT and CDR2 YENEEA. Germline trimming cut 4 bases from V and 8 bases from J; bases unmatched to any gene: 3.

As to this clone: The read ends 3 residues before the CDR3 terminus; that terminus is restored from the germline J gene. This chain joins TRBV2 and TRBJ1-1; 8 bases align to TRBD1. V shed 5 bases, J shed 0 bases, and the junction held 5 bases outside the gene matches. This CDR3 has 15 amino acids. Germline values: CDR1 SNHLY, CDR2 FYNNEI. CDR3 bases read: TGTGCCAGCAGTTCGGACAGGGCGATGAACACTGAA. This translates into CASSSDRAMNTE. The whole CDR3 protein reads CASSSDRAMNTEAFF.

This clone showed up many times. Coverage ceases 3 residues before the CDR3 finishes, and the germline J gene fills in the end. The chain employs TRBV10-1 and TRBJ2-5; possibly TRBD2 for D (6 bases). This CDR3 has 12 residues. V was clipped by 8 bases and J by 4 bases, with 11 bases between them. Germline CDR1 WNHNN, CDR2 SYGVQD (reference sequence). This CDR3 reads CASGMTRETQYF. CDR3 DNA (partial): TGCGCCAGCGGGATGACTAGAGAGACC.

This clone was seen repeatedly, ten times or more. The CDR3 DNA, read in part, is TGTGCCAGCTCACCACCGGGCTTGGGTAATTCACCC. This encodes CASSPPGLGNSP. The complete CDR3 reads CASSPPGLGNSPLHF. This chain uses TRBV18 with TRBJ1-6; D not resolved. The sequence runs out 3 residues before the end of the CDR3; the remainder is reconstructed from the germline J gene. CDR3 length equals 15 residues. Germline lookup yields CDR1 KGHSH and CDR2 LQKENI. Trimming took 0 bases from V and 6 from J, leaving 9 bases between them.

With respect to this clone: The read falls 3 residues short of the CDR3 end, and the missing part is taken from the germline J gene. The chain recombines TRBV7-7 with TRBJ2-2; TRBD2 aligns across 7 bases. This CDR3 contains 15 residues. The germline V gene encodes CDR1 SSHAT and CDR2 FNYEAQ (reference sequence). The J segment lost 4 bases and the V segment lost 2 bases, leaving 4 bases of the junction unmatched. The CDR3 loop reads CASSLLASGTGELFF. CDR3 bases read: TGTGCCAGCAGCTTATTGGCTAGCGGCACCGGGGAG. The entire variable domain, with the rest obtained from reference TRBV7-7 and TRBJ2-2, is as follows: GAGVSQSPRYKVTKRGQDVTLRCDPISSHATLYWYQQALGQGPEFLTYFNYEAQPDKSGLPSDRFSAERPEGSISTLTIQRTEQRDSAMYRCASSLLASGTGELFFGEGSRLTVL.